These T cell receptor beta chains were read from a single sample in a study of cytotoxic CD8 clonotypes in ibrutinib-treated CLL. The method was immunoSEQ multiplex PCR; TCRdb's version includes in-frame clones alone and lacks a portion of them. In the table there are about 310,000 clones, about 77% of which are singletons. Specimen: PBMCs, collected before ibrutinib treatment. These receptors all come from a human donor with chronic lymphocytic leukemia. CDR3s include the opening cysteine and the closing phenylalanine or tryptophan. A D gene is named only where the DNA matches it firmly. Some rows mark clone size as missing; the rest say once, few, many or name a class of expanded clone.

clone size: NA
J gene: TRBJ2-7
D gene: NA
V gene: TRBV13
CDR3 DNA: TGTGCCAGCAGCTTAAACAGGTACTACGAGCAGTACTTC
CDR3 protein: CASSLNRYYEQYF

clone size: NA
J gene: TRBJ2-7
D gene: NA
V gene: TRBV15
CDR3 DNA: TGTGCCACCAGCAGAGCCGGGGCGGGGAGCTCCTACGAGCAGTACTTC
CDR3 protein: CATSRAGAGSSYEQYF

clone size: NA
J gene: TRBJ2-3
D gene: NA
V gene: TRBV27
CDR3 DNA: TGTGCCAGCGCTGATCTCGGCGGCACAGATACGCAGTATTTT
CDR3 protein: CASADLGGTDTQYF

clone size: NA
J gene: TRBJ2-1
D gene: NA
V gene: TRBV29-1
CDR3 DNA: TGCAGCGTTGTCGAGACCTATGAGCAGTTCTTC
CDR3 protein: CSVVETYEQFF

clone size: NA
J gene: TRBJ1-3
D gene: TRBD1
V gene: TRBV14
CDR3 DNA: TGTGCCAGCAGCTTTCCCGGGACAGGGTTCTATGGAAACACCATATATTTT
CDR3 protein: CASSFPGTGFYGNTIYF

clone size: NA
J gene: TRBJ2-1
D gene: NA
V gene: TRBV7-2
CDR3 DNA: TGTGCCAGCAGCTTAGTGGTCGGACAAAGCAATGAGCAGTTCTTC
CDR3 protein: CASSLVVGQSNEQFF

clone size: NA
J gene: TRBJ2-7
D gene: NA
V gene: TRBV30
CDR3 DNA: TGTGCCTGGACAGGGGACCCCAAAAGCTCCTACGAGCAGTACTTC
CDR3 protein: CAWTGDPKSSYEQYF

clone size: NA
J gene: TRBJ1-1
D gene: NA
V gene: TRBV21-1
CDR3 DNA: TGTGCCAGCAAAGAAACAGGGTTTACATCATTAATCTCTGAAGCTTTCTTT
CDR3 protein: CASKETGFTSLISEAFF

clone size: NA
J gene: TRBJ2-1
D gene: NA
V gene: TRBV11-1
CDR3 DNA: TGTGCCAGCAGCTCCACGTCGGGACTCCACTACAATGAGCAGTTCTTC
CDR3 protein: CASSSTSGLHYNEQFF

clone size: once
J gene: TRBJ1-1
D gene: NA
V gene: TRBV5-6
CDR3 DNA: TGTGCCAGCAGCTTGGAGGCAGGGGACTCGAACACTGAAGCTTTCTTT
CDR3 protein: CASSLEAGDSNTEAFF

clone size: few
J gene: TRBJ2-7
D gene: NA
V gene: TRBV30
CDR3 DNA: TGTGCCTGGAGCGGGCCGGACACTTACTTC
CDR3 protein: CAWSGPDTYF

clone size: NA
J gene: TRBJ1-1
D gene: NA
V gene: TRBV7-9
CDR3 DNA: TGTGCCAGCAGCCCGAGGGTCGGGGCGAACACTGAAGCTTTCTTT
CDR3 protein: CASSPRVGANTEAFF

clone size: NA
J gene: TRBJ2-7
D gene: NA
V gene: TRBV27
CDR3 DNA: TGTGCCAGCAGTTTATGGGCGGGGAACGAGCAGTACTTC
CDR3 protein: CASSLWAGNEQYF

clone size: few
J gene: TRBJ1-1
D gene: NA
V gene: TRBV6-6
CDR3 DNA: TGTGCCAGCAGTTACCCGAACACTGAAGCTTTCTTT
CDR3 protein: CASSYPNTEAFF

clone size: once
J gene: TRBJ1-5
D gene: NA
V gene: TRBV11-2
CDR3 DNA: TGTGCCAGCAGCTTATCAGGGAGGGATGTTCAGCCCCAGCATTTT
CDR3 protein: CASSLSGRDVQPQHF

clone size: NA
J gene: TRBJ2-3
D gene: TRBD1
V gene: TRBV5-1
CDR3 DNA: TGCGCCAGCAGCTTGCGAGACAGGGGGCCATCAGATACGCAGTATTTT
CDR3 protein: CASSLRDRGPSDTQYF

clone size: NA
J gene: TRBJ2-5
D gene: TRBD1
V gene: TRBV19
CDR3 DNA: TGTGCCAGTAGTCCTGGGACAGGCCAAGAGACCCAGTACTTC
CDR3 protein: CASSPGTGQETQYF

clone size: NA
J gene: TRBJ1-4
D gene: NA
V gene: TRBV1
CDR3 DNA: TGCACCAGCAGCCGCCGCGCCGGGGCGGGAAATGAAAAACTGTTTTTT
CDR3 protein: CTSSRRAGAGNEKLFF

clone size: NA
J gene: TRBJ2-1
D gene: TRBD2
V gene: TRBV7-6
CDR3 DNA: TGTGCCAGCAGCGTTAGCGGGACACCATTGGATGAGCAGTTCTTC
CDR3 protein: CASSVSGTPLDEQFF

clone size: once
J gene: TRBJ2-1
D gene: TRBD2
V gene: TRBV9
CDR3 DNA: TGTGCCAGCAGCGAACGACAGGGACTAGCGGGTGAGCAGTTCTTC
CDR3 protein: CASSERQGLAGEQFF